Listed here is a single TCR beta chain. Unique molecular identifiers were used in preparing the TCRbeta library. From the PCR reads, TCRdb called clonotypes with MiXCR, one entry per CDR3 protein. Among under 400,000 distinct CDR3 sequences listed, approximately 23% were seen once. The data stem from a study of T-cell reconstitution after alpha-beta-depleted transplantation in children. The receptor comes from a male patient between 5 and 17 years old who had a stem cell transplant for acute lymphoblastic leukemia, so the T cells may come from the graft donor. Sequencing was performed on PBMCs, mostly from graft donor cells, taken 180 days after TCRalphabeta/CD19-depleted stem cell transplant.

Here the CDR3 DNA reads TGTGCCAGCAACTTTAGGACTAGCGAGATGAATGAGCAGTTCTTC. Its protein product is CASNFRTSEMNEQFF. The rearrangement links TRBV7-9 to TRBJ2-1; 9 nucleotides line up with TRBD2. The CDR3 sequence is 15 residues long. Germline V gene lookup returns CDR1 SEHNR and CDR2 FQNEAQ (reference sequence). The V segment lost 7 bases and the J segment 7 bases; nucleotides outside the gene matches: 11.